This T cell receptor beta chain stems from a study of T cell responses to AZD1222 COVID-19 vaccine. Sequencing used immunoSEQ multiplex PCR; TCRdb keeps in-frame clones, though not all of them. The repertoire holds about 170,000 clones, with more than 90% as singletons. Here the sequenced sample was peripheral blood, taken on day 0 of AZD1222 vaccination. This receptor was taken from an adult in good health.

CDR3 loop: CASSELDRGSSGNTIYF. The CDR3 DNA reads TGTGCCAGCAGTGAGTTAGACAGGGGGAGCTCTGGAAACACCATATATTTT. V and J are TRBV6-1 and TRBJ1-3; 9 nucleotides agree with TRBD1. This CDR3 has 17 amino acids. The trim removed 3 bases at V and 0 bases at J, leaving 6 bases unmatched. CDR1 is MNHNS, CDR2 SASEGT, per germline.